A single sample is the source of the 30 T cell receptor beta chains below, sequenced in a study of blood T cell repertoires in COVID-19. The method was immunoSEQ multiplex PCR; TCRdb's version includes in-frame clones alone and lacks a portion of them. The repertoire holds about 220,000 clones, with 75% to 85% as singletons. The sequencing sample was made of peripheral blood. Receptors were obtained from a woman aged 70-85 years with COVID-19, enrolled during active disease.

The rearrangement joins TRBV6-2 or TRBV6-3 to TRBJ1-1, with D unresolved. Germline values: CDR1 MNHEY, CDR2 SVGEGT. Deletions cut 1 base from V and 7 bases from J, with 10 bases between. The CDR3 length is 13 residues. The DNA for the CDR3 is TGTGCCAGCAGTTACTTTATGTATAATGAAGCTTTCTTT. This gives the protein CASSYFMYNEAFF.

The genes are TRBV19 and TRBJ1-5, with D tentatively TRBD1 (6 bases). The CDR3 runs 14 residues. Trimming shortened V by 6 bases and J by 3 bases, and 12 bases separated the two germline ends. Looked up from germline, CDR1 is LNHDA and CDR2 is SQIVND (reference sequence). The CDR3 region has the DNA TGTGCCAGTAGCCCCAGGACAGCCAATCAGCCCCAGCATTTT. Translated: CASSPRTANQPQHF.

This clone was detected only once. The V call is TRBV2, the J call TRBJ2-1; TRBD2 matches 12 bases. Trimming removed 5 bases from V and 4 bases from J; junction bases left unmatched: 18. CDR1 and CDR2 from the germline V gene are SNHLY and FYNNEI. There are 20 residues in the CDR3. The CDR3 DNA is TGTGCCAGCAGTAGGGGACAGGCTAGCGGGAGGGCCTTTTTGTACAATGAGCAGTTCTTC. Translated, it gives CASSRGQASGRAFLYNEQFF.

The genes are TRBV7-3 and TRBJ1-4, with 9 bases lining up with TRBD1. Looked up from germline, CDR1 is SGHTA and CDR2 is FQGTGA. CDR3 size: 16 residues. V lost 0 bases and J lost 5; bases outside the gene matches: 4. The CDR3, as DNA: TGTGCCAGCAGCTTAACAGGAGGGACAGGGAATGAAAAACTGTTTTTT. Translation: CASSLTGGTGNEKLFF.

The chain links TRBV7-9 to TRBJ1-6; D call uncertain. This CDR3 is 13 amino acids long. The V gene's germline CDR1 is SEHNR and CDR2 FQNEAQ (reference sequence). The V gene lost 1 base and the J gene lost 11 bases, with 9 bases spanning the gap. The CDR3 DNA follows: TGTGCCAGCAGCTTAGACAGTAAGGCACCCCTCCACTTT. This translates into CASSLDSKAPLHF. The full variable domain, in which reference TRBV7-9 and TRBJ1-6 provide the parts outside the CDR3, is DTGVSQNPRHKITKRGQNVTFRCDPISEHNRLYWYRQTLGQGPEFLTYFQNEAQLEKSRLLSDRFSAERPKGSFSTLEIQRTEQGDSAMYLCASSLDSKAPLHFGNGTRLTVT.

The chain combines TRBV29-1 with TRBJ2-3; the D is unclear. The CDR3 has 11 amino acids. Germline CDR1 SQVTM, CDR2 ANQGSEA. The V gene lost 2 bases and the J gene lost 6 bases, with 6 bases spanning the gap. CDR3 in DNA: TGCAGCGTTGAACAGAGGGATACGCAGTATTTT. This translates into CSVEQRDTQYF.

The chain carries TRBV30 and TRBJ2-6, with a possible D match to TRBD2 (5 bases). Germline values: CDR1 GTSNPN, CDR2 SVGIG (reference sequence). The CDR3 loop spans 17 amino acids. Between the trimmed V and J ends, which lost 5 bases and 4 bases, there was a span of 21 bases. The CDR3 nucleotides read TGTGCCTGGGCCGGGGATTGGTTCCCGGGGGGGGCCAACGTCCTGACTTTC. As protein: CAWAGDWFPGGANVLTF.

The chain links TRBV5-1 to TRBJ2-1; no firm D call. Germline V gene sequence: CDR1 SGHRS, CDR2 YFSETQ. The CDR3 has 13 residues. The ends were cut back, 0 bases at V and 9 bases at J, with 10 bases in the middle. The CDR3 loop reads CASSLAGSGEQFF. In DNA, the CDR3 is TGCGCCAGCAGCTTGGCCGGGTCCGGTGAGCAGTTCTTC.

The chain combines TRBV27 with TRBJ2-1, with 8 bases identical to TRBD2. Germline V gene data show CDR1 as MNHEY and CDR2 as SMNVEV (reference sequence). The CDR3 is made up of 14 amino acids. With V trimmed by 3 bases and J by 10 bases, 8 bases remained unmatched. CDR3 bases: TGTGCCAGCAGTTTTTCAGCGGGAGTATGGGAGCAGTTCTTC. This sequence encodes CASSFSAGVWEQFF.

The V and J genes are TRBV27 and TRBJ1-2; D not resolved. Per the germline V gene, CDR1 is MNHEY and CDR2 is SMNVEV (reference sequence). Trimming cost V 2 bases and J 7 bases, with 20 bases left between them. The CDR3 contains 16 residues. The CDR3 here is CASSLRSSGGFFGYTF. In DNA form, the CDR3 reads TGTGCCAGCAGTTTACGTTCGAGTGGAGGCTTTTTTGGCTACACCTTC.

CDR3 amino acids: CASSRTTWDYGYTF. In DNA form, the CDR3 reads TGTGCCAGCAGCAGGACAACTTGGGACTATGGCTACACCTTC. The chain combines TRBV6-5 with TRBJ1-2, with D possibly being TRBD1 (5 bases). This CDR3 spans 14 amino acids. V gave up 6 bases and J gave up 3 bases, with 14 bases separating them. Germline V CDR1 and CDR2: MNHEY, SVGAGI.

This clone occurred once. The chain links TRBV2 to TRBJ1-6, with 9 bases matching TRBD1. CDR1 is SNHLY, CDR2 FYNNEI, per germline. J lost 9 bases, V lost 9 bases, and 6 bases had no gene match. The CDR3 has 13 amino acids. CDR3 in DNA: TGTGCCAGATCCGGGACAGGGCTTTCACCCCTCCACTTT. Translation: CARSGTGLSPLHF.

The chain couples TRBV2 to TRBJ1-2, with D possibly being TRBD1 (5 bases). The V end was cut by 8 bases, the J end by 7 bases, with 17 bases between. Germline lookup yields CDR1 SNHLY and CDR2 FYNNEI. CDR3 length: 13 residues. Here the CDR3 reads CASGGRQMSGYTF. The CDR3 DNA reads TGTGCCAGCGGGGGGAGGCAGATGAGTGGCTACACCTTC. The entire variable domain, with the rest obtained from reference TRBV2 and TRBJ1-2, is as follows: EPEVTQTPSHQVTQMGQEVILRCVPISNHLYFYWYRQILGQKVEFLVSFYNNEISEKSEIFDDQFSVERPDGSNFTLKIRSTKLEDSAMYFCASGGRQMSGYTFGSGTRLTVV.

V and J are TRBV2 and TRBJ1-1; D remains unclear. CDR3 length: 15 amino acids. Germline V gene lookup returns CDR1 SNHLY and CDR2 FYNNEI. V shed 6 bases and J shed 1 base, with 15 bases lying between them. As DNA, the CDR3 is TGTGCCAGCAGGGCCCCCGGACTCTCGAACACTGAAGCTTTCTTT. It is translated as CASRAPGLSNTEAFF.

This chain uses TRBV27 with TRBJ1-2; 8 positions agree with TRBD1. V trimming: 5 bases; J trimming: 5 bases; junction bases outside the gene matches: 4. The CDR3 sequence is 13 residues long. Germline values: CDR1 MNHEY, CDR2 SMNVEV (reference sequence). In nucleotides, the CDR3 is TGTGCCAGCAGTACCCGGACAGGGTATGGCTACACCTTC. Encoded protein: CASSTRTGYGYTF.

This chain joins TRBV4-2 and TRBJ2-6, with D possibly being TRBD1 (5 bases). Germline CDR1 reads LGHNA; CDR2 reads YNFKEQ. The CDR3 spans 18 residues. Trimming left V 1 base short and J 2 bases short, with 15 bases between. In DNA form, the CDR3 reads TGTGCCAGCAGCCAAGGGCAGGGAAGTTTCACTGGGGCCAACGTCCTGACTTTC. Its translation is CASSQGQGSFTGANVLTF.

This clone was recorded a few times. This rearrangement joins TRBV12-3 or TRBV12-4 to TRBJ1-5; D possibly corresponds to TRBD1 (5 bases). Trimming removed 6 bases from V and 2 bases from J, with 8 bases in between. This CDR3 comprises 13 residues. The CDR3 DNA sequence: TGTGCCAGCAGCCAGGGCGGCAATCAGCCCCAGCATTTT. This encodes CASSQGGNQPQHF.

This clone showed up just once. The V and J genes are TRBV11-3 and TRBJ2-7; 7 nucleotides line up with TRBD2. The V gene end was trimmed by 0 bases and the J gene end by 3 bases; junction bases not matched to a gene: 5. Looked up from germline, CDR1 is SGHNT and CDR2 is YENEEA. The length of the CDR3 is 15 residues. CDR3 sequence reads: CASSLDAASGYEQYF. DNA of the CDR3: TGTGCCAGCAGCTTAGATGCTGCTAGCGGCTACGAGCAGTACTTC.

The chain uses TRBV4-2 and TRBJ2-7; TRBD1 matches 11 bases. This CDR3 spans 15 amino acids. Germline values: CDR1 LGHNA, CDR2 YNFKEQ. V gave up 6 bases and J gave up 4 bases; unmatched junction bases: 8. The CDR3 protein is CASRGRDRGTYEQYF. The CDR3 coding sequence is TGTGCCAGCAGAGGCCGGGACAGGGGGACATACGAGCAGTACTTC.

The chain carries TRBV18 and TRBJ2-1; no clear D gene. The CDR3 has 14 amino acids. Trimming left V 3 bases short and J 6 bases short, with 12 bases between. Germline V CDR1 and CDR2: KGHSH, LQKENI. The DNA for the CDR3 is TGTGCCAGCTCACCCGTTCCTGGGCCCAATGAGCAGTTCTTC. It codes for CASSPVPGPNEQFF.

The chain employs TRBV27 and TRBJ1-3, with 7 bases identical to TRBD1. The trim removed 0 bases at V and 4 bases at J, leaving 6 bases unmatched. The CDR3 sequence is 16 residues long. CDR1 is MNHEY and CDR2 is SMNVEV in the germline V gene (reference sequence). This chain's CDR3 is CASSLSGDRVGNTIYF. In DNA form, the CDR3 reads TGTGCCAGCAGTTTATCGGGAGACAGGGTCGGAAACACCATATATTTT.

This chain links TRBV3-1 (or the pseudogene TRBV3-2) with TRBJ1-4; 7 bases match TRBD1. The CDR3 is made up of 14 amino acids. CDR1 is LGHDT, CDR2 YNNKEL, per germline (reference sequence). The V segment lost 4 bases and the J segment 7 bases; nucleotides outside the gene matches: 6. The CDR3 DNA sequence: TGTGCCAGCAGCCGACTAGGGGGCGGTGAAAAACTGTTTTTT. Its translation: CASSRLGGGEKLFF.

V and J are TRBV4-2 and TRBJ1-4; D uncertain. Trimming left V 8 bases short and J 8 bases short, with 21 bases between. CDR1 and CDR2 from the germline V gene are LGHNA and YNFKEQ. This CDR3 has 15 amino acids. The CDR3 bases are TGTGCCAGCGCGGGGTGGAAGGCTGGAGGAGAAAAACTGTTTTTT. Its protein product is CASAGWKAGGEKLFF.

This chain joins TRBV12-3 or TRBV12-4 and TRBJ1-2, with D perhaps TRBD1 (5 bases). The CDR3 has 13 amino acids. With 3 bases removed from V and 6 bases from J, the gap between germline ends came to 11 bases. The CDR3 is CASSFMGLHGYTF. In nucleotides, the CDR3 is TGTGCCAGCAGTTTTATGGGGCTTCATGGCTACACCTTC.

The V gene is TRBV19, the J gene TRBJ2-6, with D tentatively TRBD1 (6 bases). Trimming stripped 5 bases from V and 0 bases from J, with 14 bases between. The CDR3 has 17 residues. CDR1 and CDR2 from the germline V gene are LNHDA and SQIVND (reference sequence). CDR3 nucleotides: TGTGCCAGTAGTTTGGCAGGGGCCCTCTCTGGGGCCAACGTCCTGACTTTC. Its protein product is CASSLAGALSGANVLTF. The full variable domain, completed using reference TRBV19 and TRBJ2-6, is DGGITQSPKYLFRKEGQNVTLSCEQNLNHDAMYWYRQDPGQGLRLIYYSQIVNDFQKGDIAEGYSVSREKKESFPLTVTSAQKNPTAFYLCASSLAGALSGANVLTFGAGSRLTVL.

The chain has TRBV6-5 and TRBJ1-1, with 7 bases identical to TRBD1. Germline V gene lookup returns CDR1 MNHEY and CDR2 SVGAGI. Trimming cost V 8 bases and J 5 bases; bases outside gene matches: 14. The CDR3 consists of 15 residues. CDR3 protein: CASYGTTGTLTEAFF. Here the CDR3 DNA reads TGTGCCAGCTACGGGACGACAGGGACTTTAACTGAAGCTTTCTTT.

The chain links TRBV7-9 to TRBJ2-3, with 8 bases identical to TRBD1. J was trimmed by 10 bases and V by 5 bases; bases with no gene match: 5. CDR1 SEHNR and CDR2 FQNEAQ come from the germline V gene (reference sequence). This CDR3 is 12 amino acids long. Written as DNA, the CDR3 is TGTGCCAGCAGCCCGGACAGGGAAGCGCAGTATTTT. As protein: CASSPDREAQYF.

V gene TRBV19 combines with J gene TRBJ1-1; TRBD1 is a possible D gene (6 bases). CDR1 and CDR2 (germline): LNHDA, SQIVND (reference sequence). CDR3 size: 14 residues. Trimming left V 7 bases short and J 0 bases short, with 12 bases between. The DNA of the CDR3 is TGTGCCAGTACCCCGACAGGCTTGAACACTGAAGCTTTCTTT. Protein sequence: CASTPTGLNTEAFF.

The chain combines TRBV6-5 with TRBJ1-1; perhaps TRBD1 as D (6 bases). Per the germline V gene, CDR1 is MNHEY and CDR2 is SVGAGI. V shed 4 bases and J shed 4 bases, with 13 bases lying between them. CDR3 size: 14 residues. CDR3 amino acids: CASSLETGPTEAFF. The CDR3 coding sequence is TGTGCCAGCAGTTTAGAAACAGGGCCCACTGAAGCTTTCTTT.

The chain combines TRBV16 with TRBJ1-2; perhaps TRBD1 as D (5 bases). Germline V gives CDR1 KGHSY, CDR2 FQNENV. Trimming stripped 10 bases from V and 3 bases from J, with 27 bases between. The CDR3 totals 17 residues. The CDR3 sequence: CATTGGGPRFRYYGYTF. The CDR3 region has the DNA TGTGCCACCACGGGGGGGGGTCCTCGGTTCCGATACTATGGCTACACCTTC.